The 28 T cell receptor beta chains below all came from one sample that was sequenced in a study of human T cells and chemical hapten exposure (dated by TCRdb to 2020 to 2023). Preparation of the library involved RACE. Sequenced on a NextSeq 500. Through fastp at Q25 and MiXCR, TCRdb rebuilt clones from the public reads, retaining in-frame beta chains. Records with the same CDR3 protein are collapsed into one entry carrying the most frequent genes and DNA. In this sample the table shows approximately 97,000 distinct CDR3 sequences, roughly an eighth of which occur a single time. The ten largest clonotypes hold about 3% of the sample. The sample's time point label is to be understood as: patch test 2, 6 weeks after DPC sensitization. According to the study, the label for this sample's treatment or condition signals: therapeutic diphenylcyclopropenone sensitization with weekly scalp DPC. The sequencing here drew on whole blood, taken in connection with sensitization to the hapten diphenylcyclopropenone (DPC). These receptors originate from a middle-aged woman with alopecia areata. Some clones in this sample may be carry-over from other donors' samples.

Many counts were recorded for this clonotype. The chain employs TRBV10-3 and TRBJ2-7; D is unresolved. The CDR3 sequence is 14 residues long. V lost 3 bases and J 5 bases, leaving 14 bases between the germline ends. In germline, CDR1 is ENHRY, CDR2 SYGVKD. In DNA, the CDR3 is TGTGCCATCAGTGACCCCCAAGAAAAACACGAGCAGTACTTC. Translated: CAISDPQEKHEQYF.

The V gene is TRBV21-1, the J gene TRBJ2-5; TRBD1, as called in the table, went unchecked against the DNA. TRBV21-1 is given as a pseudogene. The CDR3 covers 14 residues. This CDR3 is CATFSGHQTESQYF. The CDR3 DNA is TGTGCCACCTTCTCGGGACACCAGACAGAGTCCCAGTACTTC.

This clonotype was detected many times. This chain links TRBV28 with TRBJ2-7; D may match TRBD1 or TRBD2 (5 bases each). CDR1 and CDR2 (germline): MDHEN, SYDVKM. CDR3 size: 14 residues. The V end lost 8 bases, the J end lost 4 bases, and 18 bases lay between the germline ends. The CDR3 here is CASGSTLGVYEQYF. The CDR3 DNA reads as TGTGCCAGCGGGTCCACCCTGGGGGTATACGAGCAGTACTTC.

The rearrangement uses TRBV20-1 and TRBJ1-6, with 10 nucleotides matching TRBD1. From germline, CDR1 is DFQATT and CDR2 SNEGSKA (reference sequence). V gave up 3 bases and J gave up 15 bases; unmatched junction bases: 2. The CDR3 sequence is 11 residues long. CDR3 in DNA: TGCAGTGCTAGTCGGGACAGGGGCCTCCACTTT. Amino acids: CSASRDRGLHF.

V gene TRBV6-2 or TRBV6-3 combines with J gene TRBJ2-1, with unresolved D. V was clipped by 4 bases and J by 9 bases, with 10 bases between them. CDR3 length equals 12 residues. The V gene's germline CDR1 is MNHEY and CDR2 SVGEGT. The DNA for the CDR3 is TGTGCCAGCAGTTCCTTAGCCCCTGAGCAGTTCTTC. This gives the protein CASSSLAPEQFF.

This clonotype was counted at least ten times. The CDR3 sequence: CASSSGNLELFF. Here the CDR3 DNA reads TGTGCCAGCAGTTCTGGGAATTTGGAGCTGTTTTTT. This rearrangement joins TRBV12-3 or TRBV12-4 to TRBJ2-2; D is unresolved. The CDR3 extends over 12 amino acids. The V gene lost 4 bases and the J gene lost 10 bases, with 10 bases spanning the gap.

In this sample, this clonotype turned up a few times. V and J are TRBV12-3 or TRBV12-4 and TRBJ2-7; weak D call: TRBD1 (6 bases). CDR3 length equals 13 residues. Between the trimmed V and J ends, which lost 7 bases and 7 bases, there was a span of 17 bases. Here the CDR3 reads CASTPGLTGEQYF. The CDR3 bases are TGTGCCAGCACCCCAGGTCTCACAGGGGAGCAGTACTTC.

The chain is built from TRBV10-2 and TRBJ2-4, with 7 bases identical to TRBD2. Germline CDR1 is WSHSY and CDR2 is SAAADI. CDR3 size: 15 residues. J gave up 8 bases and V 3 bases, and 10 bases lay outside the gene matches. The CDR3 region has the DNA TGCGCCAGCAGTGAATTACGACGCGCGGGGGACATTCAGTACTTC. Protein: CASSELRRAGDIQYF.

The gene calls are TRBV7-2 and TRBJ2-3, with 12 bases aligning to TRBD1. V lost 6 bases to trimming and J lost 4 bases; unmatched junction nucleotides: 11. Germline lookup yields CDR1 SGHTA and CDR2 FQGNSA. The CDR3 has 17 residues. CDR3 bases: TGTGCCAGCAGTCAAGACGGGACAGGGGGCTCAGCAGATACGCAGTATTTT. It encodes CASSQDGTGGSADTQYF.

CDR3 region: CASRPWAGQPMNTEAFF. As DNA, the CDR3 is TGTGCCAGCAGGCCGTGGGCGGGACAGCCTATGAACACTGAAGCTTTCTTT. The chain is built from TRBV7-9 and TRBJ1-1; 7 bases align to TRBD1. This CDR3 is built from 17 residues. Germline CDR1 and CDR2: SEHNR and FQNEAQ (reference sequence). Trimming took 6 bases from V and 0 from J; bases not matched to a gene: 13. The whole variable domain, remainder taken from reference TRBV7-9 and TRBJ1-1, is DTGVSQNPRHKITKRGQNVTFRCDPISEHNRLYWYRQTLGQGPEFLTYFQNEAQLEKSRLLSDRFSAERPKGSFSTLEIQRTEQGDSAMYLCASRPWAGQPMNTEAFFGQGTRLTVV.

This clonotype was seen only a few times. The V gene is TRBV7-2, the J gene TRBJ2-7; D unclear. Germline V gene lookup returns CDR1 SGHTA and CDR2 FQGNSA. The V and J ends lost 1 base and 0 bases respectively, with 7 bases between them. The CDR3 totals 14 residues. As DNA, the CDR3 is TGTGCCAGCAGCTTAGACAAGGTCTCCTACGAGCAGTACTTC. This translates into CASSLDKVSYEQYF.

The V gene is TRBV20-1, the J gene TRBJ1-5; 10 positions agree with TRBD1. Germline V CDR1 and CDR2: DFQATT, SNEGSKA (reference sequence). This CDR3 has 16 amino acids. The trim removed 6 bases at V and 5 bases at J, leaving 13 bases unmatched. The CDR3 DNA sequence: TGCAGTGCGCTAAACCCCCGACAGGGGGCCGATCAGCCCCAGCATTTT. Residues: CSALNPRQGADQPQHF.

This clonotype has at least ten counts. The CDR3 here is CSARESTSTDTQYF. CDR3 nucleotide sequence: TGCAGTGCTAGGGAATCGACTAGCACAGATACGCAGTATTTT. The rearrangement joins TRBV20-1 to TRBJ2-3; D gene unclear. Germline V gene lookup returns CDR1 DFQATT and CDR2 SNEGSKA (reference sequence). The CDR3 runs to 14 residues. V lost 3 bases and J 0 bases, leaving 10 bases between the germline ends.

The V and J genes are TRBV7-2 and TRBJ1-4, with D maybe TRBD1 (5 bases). V was clipped by 5 bases and J by 5 bases, with 24 bases between them. Germline loops: CDR1 SGHTA, CDR2 FQGNSA. This CDR3 region has 18 residues. CDR3 loop: CASSPGRGRAGPNEKLFF. The CDR3 DNA is TGTGCCAGCAGCCCGGGGCGCGGTCGTGCGGGGCCAAATGAAAAACTGTTTTTT.

Many counts were recorded for this clonotype. CDR3 in DNA: TGTGCCAGCAGCGCCCCGGGACAAGCTAAGGGCCAGCATTTT. Translation: CASSAPGQAKGQHF. The chain has TRBV2 and TRBJ1-5, with D perhaps TRBD1 (6 bases). Germline V lookup: CDR1 SNHLY, CDR2 FYNNEI. This CDR3 has 14 residues. The V and J ends lost 6 bases and 12 bases respectively, with 21 bases between them.

There are many counts of this clonotype. The J gene is TRBJ2-7, the V gene TRBV3-1, with D possibly matching TRBD1 (6 bases). The CDR3 length is 15 residues. Trimming took 4 bases from V and 2 from J, leaving 15 bases between them. CDR1 and CDR2 from the germline V gene are LGHDT and YNNKEL (reference sequence). As DNA, the CDR3 is TGTGCCAGCAGCCGAGAGACAGGCCCTCCCTACGAGCAGTACTTC. This sequence encodes CASSRETGPPYEQYF.

The rearrangement links TRBV20-1 to TRBJ2-3, with D perhaps matching TRBD1 or TRBD2 (6 bases each). CDR3 size: 15 residues. V lost 1 base, J lost 2 bases, and 13 bases lay in between. Germline V gives CDR1 DFQATT, CDR2 SNEGSKA (reference sequence). This CDR3 reads CSARAGAGSTDTQYF. The CDR3 DNA follows: TGCAGTGCTAGAGCGGGGGCGGGCTCCACAGATACGCAGTATTTT.

The chain links TRBV25-1 to TRBJ1-5; TRBD1 matches at 9 bases. The CDR3 has 18 amino acids. Germline CDR1 MGHDK, CDR2 SYGVNS. J lost 7 bases, V lost 4 bases, and 17 bases had no gene match. The CDR3 DNA reads as TGTGCCAGCAGTGCTAGTCGAGGACAGGGGACCCCCGGGCAGCCCCAGCATTTT. Its translation: CASSASRGQGTPGQPQHF.

This clonotype was counted ten times or more. V is TRBV7-9 and J is TRBJ2-2; weak D call: TRBD1 (5 bases). The CDR3 has 13 residues. Germline assignment: CDR1 SEHNR and CDR2 FQNEAQ (reference sequence). The ends were cut back, 11 bases at V and 0 bases at J, with 10 bases in the middle. The CDR3 coding sequence is TGTGCCCGTCCAGGGACGAACACCGGGGAGCTGTTTTTT. It is translated as CARPGTNTGELFF.

This clonotype has a count of ten or more. The chain links TRBV12-3 or TRBV12-4 to TRBJ2-3; 13 bases are a match to TRBD2. The CDR3 is made up of 15 amino acids. V was pared by 6 bases and J by 1 base, with 1 base of the junction left unmatched. The CDR3: CASSGLAGGTDTQYF. In DNA, the CDR3 is TGTGCCAGCAGCGGACTAGCGGGGGGCACAGATACGCAGTATTTT.

This rearrangement joins TRBV20-1 to TRBJ1-1; D is unclear. The germline V and J ends were trimmed by 6 bases and 4 bases, with 15 bases remaining between them. The CDR3 is made up of 13 amino acids. The germline V gene has CDR1 DFQATT and CDR2 SNEGSKA (reference sequence). The CDR3 sequence: CSARLGKTTEAFF. As DNA, the CDR3 is TGCAGTGCCAGGCTAGGGAAAACCACTGAAGCTTTCTTT.

At least ten counts were recorded for this clonotype. The chain uses TRBV27 and TRBJ2-7; 11 nucleotides agree with TRBD2. J gave up 2 bases and V 6 bases, and 3 bases lay outside the gene matches. CDR3 length: 14 residues. Germline-derived CDR1 and CDR2 are MNHEY and SMNVEV (reference sequence). In DNA form, the CDR3 reads TGTGCCAGCAGCGGACTAGCGGGTGCCTACGAGCAGTACTTC. Protein product: CASSGLAGAYEQYF.

The gene calls are TRBV7-6 and TRBJ2-1; 12 bases map to TRBD2. Looked up from germline, CDR1 is SGHVS and CDR2 is FNYEAQ. The V and J ends lost 6 bases and 9 bases, in that order; junction bases with no gene match: 18. The CDR3 spans 18 residues. CDR3 amino acids: CASSSTSGGTTWTTEQFF. CDR3 coding DNA: TGTGCCAGCAGTTCTACTAGCGGGGGGACGACTTGGACAACTGAGCAGTTCTTC.

This clonotype was detected a few times. The rearrangement uses TRBV29-1 and TRBJ2-1, with TRBD1 identical over 7 bases. The length of the CDR3 is 14 residues. Losses at the gene ends were 3 bases for V and 8 bases for J; bases not matched to a gene: 10. Germline V gene data show CDR1 as SQVTM and CDR2 as ANQGSEA. Here the CDR3 DNA reads TGCAGCGTTGACCACAGGGGAGATCTCGATGAGCAGTTCTTC. Its protein is CSVDHRGDLDEQFF.

The sample holds many counts of this clonotype. This chain joins TRBV28 and TRBJ1-1; 7 bases are a match to TRBD1. The ends lost 6 bases at V and 7 bases at J; junction bases unmatched: 11. Germline V gene sequence: CDR1 MDHEN, CDR2 SYDVKM. This CDR3 is 14 amino acids long. CDR3 amino acids: CASRHGTERYEAFF. For the CDR3, the DNA is TGTGCCAGCAGACACGGGACAGAGAGGTATGAAGCTTTCTTT. Together with reference TRBV28 and TRBJ1-1, the CDR3 gives the full variable domain: DVKVTQSSRYLVKRTGEKVFLECVQDMDHENMFWYRQDPGLGLRLIYFSYDVKMKEKGDIPEGYSVSREKKERFSLILESASTNQTSMYLCASRHGTERYEAFFGQGTRLTVV.

The chain combines TRBV7-3 with TRBJ2-1; D might be TRBD1 or TRBD2, each matching 5 bases. This CDR3 comprises 14 residues. V was trimmed by 6 bases and J by 4 bases, leaving 13 bases between them. From germline, CDR1 is SGHTA and CDR2 FQGTGA. CDR3 residues: CASSILGRYNEQFF. DNA of the CDR3: TGTGCCAGCAGTATACTGGGACGGTACAATGAGCAGTTCTTC. Full variable domain (rest looked up from reference TRBV7-3 and TRBJ2-1): GAGVSQTPSNKVTEKGKYVELRCDPISGHTALYWYRQSLGQGPEFLIYFQGTGAADDSGLPNDRFFAVRPEGSVSTLKIQRTERGDSAVYLCASSILGRYNEQFFGPGTRLTVL.

This clonotype was found many times. The chain employs TRBV7-2 and TRBJ2-1; 11 positions match TRBD2. The germline V gene has CDR1 SGHTA and CDR2 FQGNSA. After removal of 5 bases from V and 7 bases from J, the junction contained 10 bases not matched to a gene. There are 16 residues in the CDR3. DNA for the CDR3: TGTGCCAGCAGCGGACAGACTAGCGGGGTCTATAATGAGCAGTTCTTC. Its translation is CASSGQTSGVYNEQFF.

This clonotype was seen a handful of times. The CDR3 region has the DNA TGTGCCAGCAGCGATACCGTAACAAGTGGACTGAACACTGAAGCTTTCTTT. As protein: CASSDTVTSGLNTEAFF. The rearrangement links TRBV5-5 to TRBJ1-1; D not certain. The ends were cut back, 4 bases at V and 0 bases at J, with 19 bases in the middle. The CDR3 consists of 17 residues. Germline V gives CDR1 SGHKS, CDR2 YYEKEE (reference sequence).